These 32 T cell receptor beta chains originate from one sample sequenced in a study of blood T cell repertoires in COVID-19. Generated by immunoSEQ multiplex PCR, the TCRdb table keeps only in-frame clones and is missing some. The table has 200,000 to 300,000 clones, around 90% seen once; the top ten hold 2.5% to 3.5%. Sequenced sample: PBMCs or T cells enriched from blood (not recorded which). Every receptor here comes from a woman between 40 and 55 years old who had been exposed to COVID-19.

The gene calls are TRBV18 and TRBJ1-6; 8 bases are a match to TRBD1. The V gene end was trimmed by 1 base and the J gene end by 10 bases; junction bases not matched to a gene: 12. The length of the CDR3 is 17 residues. Germline V gene data show CDR1 as KGHSH and CDR2 as LQKENI. The CDR3 DNA sequence: TGTGCCAGCTCACCACTGCCGGACAGGGCGGGTGGATCACCCCTCCACTTT. It specifies CASSPLPDRAGGSPLHF.

V and J are TRBV7-9 and TRBJ1-4, with 7 bases identical to TRBD1. In germline, CDR1 is SEHNR, CDR2 FQNEAQ (reference sequence). V lost 5 bases to trimming and J lost 4 bases; unmatched junction nucleotides: 10. The CDR3 consists of 16 residues. As DNA, the CDR3 is TGTGCCAGCAGCCCGACAGGGAGCCTTCTTAATGAAAAACTGTTTTTT. Its translation: CASSPTGSLLNEKLFF.

The chain links TRBV7-3 to TRBJ2-3; D not resolved. Trimming took 5 bases from V and 2 from J, leaving 11 bases between them. Per the germline V gene, CDR1 is SGHTA and CDR2 is FQGTGA. This CDR3 region has 14 residues. The CDR3 DNA reads as TGTGCCAGCAGCCCCCTGGAGACCACAGATACGCAGTATTTT. Residues: CASSPLETTDTQYF.

The CDR3 reads CASSVQGADTDTQYF. In DNA form, the CDR3 reads TGTGCCAGCAGCGTACAGGGGGCGGACACAGATACGCAGTATTTT. This chain links TRBV9 with TRBJ2-3; 8 bases are shared with TRBD1. With V trimmed by 1 base and J by 2 bases, 3 bases remained unmatched. In germline, CDR1 is SGDLS, CDR2 YYNGEE. The CDR3 has 15 residues.

This chain joins TRBV19 and TRBJ2-7; D is perhaps TRBD1 (6 bases). This CDR3 is built from 15 residues. V gave up 2 bases and J gave up 7 bases, with 18 bases separating them. Germline CDR1 is LNHDA and CDR2 is SQIVND (reference sequence). CDR3: CASSISTGFPGEQYF. The CDR3 coding sequence is TGTGCCAGTAGTATATCTACAGGGTTCCCGGGAGAGCAGTACTTC. Full variable domain (rest looked up from reference TRBV19 and TRBJ2-7): DGGITQSPKYLFRKEGQNVTLSCEQNLNHDAMYWYRQDPGQGLRLIYYSQIVNDFQKGDIAEGYSVSREKKESFPLTVTSAQKNPTAFYLCASSISTGFPGEQYFGPGTRLTVT.

This chain links TRBV3-1 (or the pseudogene TRBV3-2) with TRBJ2-1; D is ambiguous. Trimming took 0 bases from V and 9 from J, leaving 12 bases between them. This CDR3 has 14 residues. Germline V gene data show CDR1 as LGHDT and CDR2 as YNNKEL (reference sequence). CDR3 amino acids: CASSQESDGREQFF. DNA for the CDR3: TGTGCCAGCAGCCAAGAAAGCGACGGTCGTGAGCAGTTCTTC.

The chain carries TRBV4-2 and TRBJ1-2; 10 positions match TRBD1. The CDR3 runs to 15 residues. V was pared by 0 bases and J by 7 bases, with 5 bases of the junction left unmatched. In germline, CDR1 is LGHNA, CDR2 YNFKEQ. The CDR3 is CASSQDSGTGAGYTF. The CDR3 DNA reads TGTGCCAGCAGCCAAGATTCGGGGACAGGGGCTGGCTACACCTTC.

The chain recombines TRBV7-2 with TRBJ2-1; 8 bases map to TRBD2. With 2 bases clipped from V and 8 bases from J, the junction kept 8 bases outside the gene matches. Germline CDR1 is SGHTA and CDR2 is FQGNSA. This CDR3 contains 15 residues. Written as DNA, the CDR3 is TGTGCCAGCAGCTTAATGACGGGGGGGCCGGATGAGCAGTTCTTC. Protein product: CASSLMTGGPDEQFF.

This clone was counted a few times. The gene calls are TRBV19 and TRBJ2-5; D call uncertain. CDR3 length: 12 amino acids. V lost 4 bases and J 0 bases, leaving 3 bases between the germline ends. Per germline, CDR1 LNHDA and CDR2 SQIVND (reference sequence). The CDR3 nucleotides read TGTGCCAGTAGTACCAACCAAGAGACCCAGTACTTC. As protein: CASSTNQETQYF.

The rearrangement links TRBV6-5 to TRBJ2-2, with a possible D match to TRBD1 (6 bases). This CDR3 is built from 15 residues. Germline CDR1 reads MNHEY; CDR2 reads SVGAGI. Between the trimmed V and J ends, which lost 6 bases and 6 bases, there was a span of 17 bases. The CDR3 protein is CASRGEGGFAGELFF. Written as DNA, the CDR3 is TGTGCCAGCAGGGGAGAAGGGGGATTTGCCGGGGAGCTGTTTTTT.

The genes are TRBV25-1 and TRBJ1-6, with 8 positions matching TRBD1. This CDR3 has 14 residues. V was pared by 6 bases and J by 8 bases, with 6 bases of the junction left unmatched. Germline V gives CDR1 MGHDK, CDR2 SYGVNS. The CDR3 loop is CASSTTGAYSPLHF. CDR3 nucleotide sequence: TGTGCCAGCAGCACGACAGGGGCGTATTCACCCCTCCACTTT.

The chain couples TRBV7-9 to TRBJ1-2; TRBD1 matches at 7 bases. The germline gives CDR1 SEHNR, CDR2 FQNEAQ (reference sequence). After removal of 5 bases from V and 12 bases from J, the junction contained 12 bases not matched to a gene. This CDR3 is built from 13 residues. CDR3 sequence: CASSPTDRPHNTF. The CDR3 nucleotides are TGTGCCAGCAGCCCTACGGACAGGCCTCATAACACCTTC.

The V call is TRBV19, the J call TRBJ1-2; 8 bases are shared with TRBD1. Unmatched junction bases numbered 3, after V lost 3 bases and J lost 9 bases. The CDR3 extends over 12 amino acids. Germline lookup yields CDR1 LNHDA and CDR2 SQIVND (reference sequence). The CDR3 DNA reads as TGTGCCAGTAGTATGGACAGGGCGAGCTACACCTTC. Translating gives CASSMDRASYTF.

The chain is built from TRBV7-3 and TRBJ2-1; tentative D call: TRBD2 (6 bases). V was pared by 2 bases and J by 4 bases, with 9 bases between. This CDR3 region has 14 residues. The germline V gene encodes CDR1 SGHTA and CDR2 FQGTGA. CDR3 in amino acids: CASSLLGGYNEQFF. For the CDR3, the DNA is TGTGCCAGCAGCTTACTGGGGGGTTACAATGAGCAGTTCTTC.

V gene TRBV7-6 combines with J gene TRBJ1-1, with 9 bases aligning to TRBD1. Trimming removed 1 base from V and 5 bases from J; junction bases left unmatched: 2. This CDR3 region has 14 residues. CDR1 and CDR2 from the germline V gene are SGHVS and FNYEAQ. CDR3 nucleotide sequence: TGTGCCAGCAGCTTAGACAGGGGGCAAACTGAAGCTTTCTTT. It is translated as CASSLDRGQTEAFF. Full variable domain (rest looked up from reference TRBV7-6 and TRBJ1-1): GAGVSQSPRYKVTKRGQDVALRCDPISGHVSLYWYRQALGQGPEFLTYFNYEAQQDKSGLPNDRFSAERPEGSISTLTIQRTEQRDSAMYRCASSLDRGQTEAFFGQGTRLTVV.

This chain links TRBV28 with TRBJ1-4; unclear D gene. Trimming cost V 6 bases and J 4 bases, with 9 bases left between them. The CDR3 extends over 13 amino acids. CDR1 is MDHEN and CDR2 is SYDVKM in the germline V gene. CDR3 residues: CASRGPNNEKLFF. Written as DNA, the CDR3 is TGTGCCAGCAGGGGCCCAAATAATGAAAAACTGTTTTTT.

V is TRBV11-1 and J is TRBJ2-1; D is ambiguous. The V gene's germline CDR1 is SGHAT and CDR2 FQDESV (reference sequence). Trimming pared 1 base from V and 6 bases from J, leaving 7 bases between. This CDR3 has 13 amino acids. The CDR3 nucleotides read TGTGCCAGCAGCTTAGGGCAGGCCAATGAGCAGTTCTTC. Encoded protein: CASSLGQANEQFF.

The chain employs TRBV21-1 and TRBJ1-1; the D call in the table, TRBD1, was not verified against the DNA. TRBV21-1 is deemed a pseudogene. The CDR3 has 17 residues. CDR3 sequence (DNA): TGTGCCAGCAGCATACCCATTCCTTGGGACAGGGGCACTGAAGCTTTCTTT. Translation: CASSIPIPWDRGTEAFF.

The genes are TRBV6-2 or TRBV6-3 and TRBJ1-5; 9 positions agree with TRBD1. V trimming: 5 bases; J trimming: 0 bases; junction bases outside the gene matches: 2. Germline CDR1 is MNHEY and CDR2 is SVGEGT. This CDR3 comprises 15 residues. DNA of the CDR3: TGTGCCAGCAGTGTGACAGGGGGTAGCAATCAGCCCCAGCATTTT. Amino acids: CASSVTGGSNQPQHF.

V and J are TRBV27 and TRBJ1-2; TRBD1 matches at 7 bases. The CDR3 is made up of 13 amino acids. The V gene's germline CDR1 is MNHEY and CDR2 SMNVEV (reference sequence). The J segment lost 6 bases and the V segment lost 8 bases, leaving 9 bases of the junction unmatched. This CDR3 is CASRRNDRDGYTF. CDR3 DNA sequence: TGTGCCAGCCGACGAAACGACAGGGATGGCTACACCTTC.

The J gene is TRBJ1-2, the V gene TRBV7-2; 9 nucleotides line up with TRBD1. With 5 bases clipped from V and 2 bases from J, the junction kept 3 bases outside the gene matches. The CDR3 runs 14 residues. Germline V CDR1 and CDR2: SGHTA, FQGNSA. The CDR3 is CASSAGQGNYGYTF. The CDR3 DNA reads TGTGCCAGCAGCGCCGGACAGGGGAACTATGGCTACACCTTC. The full variable domain, completed using reference TRBV7-2 and TRBJ1-2, is GAGVSQSPSNKVTEKGKDVELRCDPISGHTALYWYRQSLGQGLEFLIYFQGNSAPDKSGLPSDRFSAERTGGSVSTLTIQRTQQEDSAVYLCASSAGQGNYGYTFGSGTRLTVV.

The V gene is TRBV18, the J gene TRBJ1-5; tentative D call: TRBD1 (5 bases). The CDR3 has 14 residues. From germline, CDR1 is KGHSH and CDR2 LQKENI. Trimming stripped 6 bases from V and 6 bases from J, with 15 bases between. This CDR3 reads CASSRGGDSQPQHF. The CDR3 nucleotides read TGTGCCAGCTCCCGTGGAGGGGATAGTCAGCCCCAGCATTTT.

V and J are TRBV19 and TRBJ2-1; 9 nucleotides align to TRBD2. This CDR3 comprises 16 residues. Germline lookup yields CDR1 LNHDA and CDR2 SQIVND (reference sequence). V gave up 3 bases and J gave up 1 base; unmatched junction bases: 4. CDR3 DNA sequence: TGTGCCAGTAGTATCCCTGGACTAGCGTCCTACAATGAGCAGTTCTTC. It translates to CASSIPGLASYNEQFF.

The rearrangement joins TRBV10-3 to TRBJ1-5; maybe TRBD1 (5 bases). This CDR3 has 16 residues. The germline V gene encodes CDR1 ENHRY and CDR2 SYGVKD. Trimming cost V 3 bases and J 5 bases, with 17 bases left between them. CDR3 DNA sequence: TGTGCCATCAGTGATTCAGGCAGGGTGGTGGATCAGCCCCAGCATTTT. It is translated as CAISDSGRVVDQPQHF.

In the case of this clone: At one end, the junction sequence differs from germline, possibly due to a read error. The chain combines TRBV5-1 with TRBJ2-1; D is possibly TRBD1 (5 bases). The CDR3 loop spans 15 amino acids. Germline V gene lookup returns CDR1 SGHRS and CDR2 YFSETQ. The CDR3 nucleotides are TGTGCCAGCAGCCAAGTGGGCGGATATCAGGGTGAGCAGTTCTTC. It yields the protein CASSQVGGYQGEQFF.

The chain employs TRBV9 and TRBJ2-3, with 7 bases that match TRBD2. CDR3 size: 16 residues. Germline V gene data show CDR1 as SGDLS and CDR2 as YYNGEE. V gave up 4 bases and J gave up 4 bases; unmatched junction bases: 12. The CDR3 sequence is CASSPPGLPSSDTQYF. The CDR3 DNA sequence: TGTGCCAGCAGCCCGCCGGGACTACCCTCTTCAGATACGCAGTATTTT.

V usage is TRBV7-6 and J usage is TRBJ1-1; 7 nucleotides line up with TRBD1. V trimming: 6 bases; J trimming: 4 bases; junction bases outside the gene matches: 11. This CDR3 contains 15 residues. CDR1 SGHVS and CDR2 FNYEAQ come from the germline V gene. CDR3 sequence (DNA): TGTGCCAGCAGACAAACCCGGGACAGTGGCACTGAAGCTTTCTTT. Translating it yields CASRQTRDSGTEAFF. The full variable domain, in which reference TRBV7-6 and TRBJ1-1 provide the parts outside the CDR3, is GAGVSQSPRYKVTKRGQDVALRCDPISGHVSLYWYRQALGQGPEFLTYFNYEAQQDKSGLPNDRFSAERPEGSISTLTIQRTEQRDSAMYRCASRQTRDSGTEAFFGQGTRLTVV.

This clone was found a few times. This chain's CDR3 is CASSYSIGSGNTIYF. CDR3 DNA: TGTGCCAGCAGTTACTCGATCGGTTCTGGAAACACCATATATTTT. The V gene is TRBV6-5, the J gene TRBJ1-3; D gene ambiguous. Germline V gene lookup returns CDR1 MNHEY and CDR2 SVGAGI. V dropped 0 bases and J dropped 1 base, with 7 bases sitting between them. The CDR3 loop spans 15 amino acids.

This clone is a singleton in its sample. The V gene is TRBV12-1, the J gene TRBJ2-4; the D call in the table, TRBD1, was not verified against the DNA. TRBV12-1 is designated a pseudogene. The CDR3 is 15 residues long. The CDR3 spells CASSFARDRQNIQYF. In nucleotides, the CDR3 is TGTGCCAGCAGCTTTGCCAGGGACAGGCAAAACATTCAGTACTTC.

This rearrangement joins TRBV6-5 to TRBJ2-7, with a weak D call TRBD2 (7 bases). Germline V gene data show CDR1 as MNHEY and CDR2 as SVGAGI. V lost 7 bases, J lost 2 bases, and 15 bases lay in between. The CDR3 covers 14 residues. This CDR3 reads CASTFSGGTYEQYF. The CDR3, as DNA: TGTGCCAGCACCTTTTCGGGGGGCACCTACGAGCAGTACTTC.

There are a few counts of this clone. A read error may produce the germline difference seen at one junction end. The rearrangement links TRBV4-3 to TRBJ2-3; 7 nucleotides line up with TRBD1. Germline V gives CDR1 LGHNA, CDR2 YSLEER. There are 13 residues in the CDR3. The CDR3 nucleotides are TGCGCCAGCAGCCAACAGATGGACAGGCCGCGGTCTTTT. It translates to CASSQQMDRPRSF.

This rearrangement joins TRBV27 to TRBJ2-7, with 8 nucleotides matching TRBD1. Germline CDR1 MNHEY, CDR2 SMNVEV (reference sequence). The V and J ends lost 3 bases and 4 bases, in that order; junction bases with no gene match: 2. The CDR3 is made up of 13 amino acids. CDR3 amino acids: CASSFQGAYEQYF. The CDR3 bases are TGTGCCAGCAGTTTTCAGGGGGCGTACGAGCAGTACTTC.